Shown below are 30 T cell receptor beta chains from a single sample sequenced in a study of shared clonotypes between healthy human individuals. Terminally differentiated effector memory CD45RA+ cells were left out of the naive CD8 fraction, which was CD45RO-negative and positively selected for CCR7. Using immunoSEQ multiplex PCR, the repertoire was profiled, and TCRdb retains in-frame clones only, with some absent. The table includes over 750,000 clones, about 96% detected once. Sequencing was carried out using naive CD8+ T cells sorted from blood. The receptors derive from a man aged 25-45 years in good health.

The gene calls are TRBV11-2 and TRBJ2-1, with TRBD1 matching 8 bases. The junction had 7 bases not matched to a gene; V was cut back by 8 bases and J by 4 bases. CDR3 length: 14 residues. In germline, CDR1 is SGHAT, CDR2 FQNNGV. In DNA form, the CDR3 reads TGTGCCAGCCGGGAACAGGGGGTATACAATGAGCAGTTCTTC. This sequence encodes CASREQGVYNEQFF. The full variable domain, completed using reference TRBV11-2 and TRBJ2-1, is EAGVAQSPRYKIIEKRQSVAFWCNPISGHATLYWYQQILGQGPKLLIQFQNNGVVDDSQLPKDRFSAERLKGVDSTLKIQPAKLEDSAVYLCASREQGVYNEQFFGPGTRLTVL.

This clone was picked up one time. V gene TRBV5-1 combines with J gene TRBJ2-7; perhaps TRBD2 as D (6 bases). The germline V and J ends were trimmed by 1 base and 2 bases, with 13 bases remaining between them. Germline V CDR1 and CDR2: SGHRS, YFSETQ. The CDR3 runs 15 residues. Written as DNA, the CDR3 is TGCGCCAGCAGCTTGCGGCCTAGCGAAACCTACGAGCAGTACTTC. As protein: CASSLRPSETYEQYF.

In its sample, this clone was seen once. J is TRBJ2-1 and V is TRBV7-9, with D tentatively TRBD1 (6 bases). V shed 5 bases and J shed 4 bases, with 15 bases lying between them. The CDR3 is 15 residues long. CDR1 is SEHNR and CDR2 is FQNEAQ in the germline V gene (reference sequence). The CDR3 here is CASSHNRATYNEQFF. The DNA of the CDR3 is TGTGCCAGCAGCCATAACAGGGCCACATACAATGAGCAGTTCTTC.

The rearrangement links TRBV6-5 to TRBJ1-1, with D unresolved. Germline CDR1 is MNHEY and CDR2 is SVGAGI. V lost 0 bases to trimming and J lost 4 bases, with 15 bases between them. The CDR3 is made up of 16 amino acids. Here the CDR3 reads CASSYSKIRLATEAFF. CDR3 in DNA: TGTGCCAGCAGTTACTCGAAAATCAGGCTGGCCACTGAAGCTTTCTTT.

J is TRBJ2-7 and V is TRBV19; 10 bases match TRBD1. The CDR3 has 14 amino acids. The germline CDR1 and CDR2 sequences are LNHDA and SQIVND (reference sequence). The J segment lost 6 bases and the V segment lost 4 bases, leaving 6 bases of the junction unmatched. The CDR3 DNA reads TGTGCCAGTAGTACCGGGACAGGGGAATTCGAGCAGTACTTC. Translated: CASSTGTGEFEQYF.

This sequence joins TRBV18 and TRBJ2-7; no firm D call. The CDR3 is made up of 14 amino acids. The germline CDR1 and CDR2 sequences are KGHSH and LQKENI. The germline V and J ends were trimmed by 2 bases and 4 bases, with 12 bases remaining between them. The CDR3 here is CASSPRAETYEQYF. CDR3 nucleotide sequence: TGTGCCAGCTCACCAAGGGCTGAGACGTACGAGCAGTACTTC.

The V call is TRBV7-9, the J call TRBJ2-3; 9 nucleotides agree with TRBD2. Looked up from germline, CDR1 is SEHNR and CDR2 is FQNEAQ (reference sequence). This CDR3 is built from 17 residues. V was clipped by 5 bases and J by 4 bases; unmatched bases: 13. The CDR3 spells CASSHYGTSGFSDTQYF. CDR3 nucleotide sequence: TGTGCCAGCAGCCATTATGGCACTAGCGGGTTTTCAGATACGCAGTATTTT.

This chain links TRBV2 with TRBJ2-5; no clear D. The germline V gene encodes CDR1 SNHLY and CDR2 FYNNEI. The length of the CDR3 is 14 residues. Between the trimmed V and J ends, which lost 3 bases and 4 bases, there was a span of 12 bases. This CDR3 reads CASSDTHSGETQYF. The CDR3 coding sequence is TGTGCCAGCAGTGACACCCACTCCGGAGAGACCCAGTACTTC.

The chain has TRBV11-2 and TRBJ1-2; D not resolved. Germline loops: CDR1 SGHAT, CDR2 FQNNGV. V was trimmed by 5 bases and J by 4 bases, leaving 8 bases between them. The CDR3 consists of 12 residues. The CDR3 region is CASSRTAYGYTF. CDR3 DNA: TGTGCCAGCAGCCGAACCGCCTATGGCTACACCTTC. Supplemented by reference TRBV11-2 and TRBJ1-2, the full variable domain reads EAGVAQSPRYKIIEKRQSVAFWCNPISGHATLYWYQQILGQGPKLLIQFQNNGVVDDSQLPKDRFSAERLKGVDSTLKIQPAKLEDSAVYLCASSRTAYGYTFGSGTRLTVV.

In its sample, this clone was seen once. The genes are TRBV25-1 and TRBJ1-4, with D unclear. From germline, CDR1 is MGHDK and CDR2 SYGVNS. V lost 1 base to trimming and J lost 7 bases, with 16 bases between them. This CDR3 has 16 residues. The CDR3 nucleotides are TGTGCCAGCAGTGAATTCTTCCCGGAACATTTTGAAAAACTGTTTTTT. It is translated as CASSEFFPEHFEKLFF.

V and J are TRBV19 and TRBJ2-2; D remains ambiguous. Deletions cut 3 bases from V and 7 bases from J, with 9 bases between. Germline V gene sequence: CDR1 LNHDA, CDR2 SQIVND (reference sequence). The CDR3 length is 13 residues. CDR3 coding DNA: TGTGCCAGTAGTATCCCGACGGTCGGGGAGCTGTTTTTT. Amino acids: CASSIPTVGELFF.

CDR3 residues: CATGLAKNIQYF. In DNA, the CDR3 is TGTGCGACGGGACTAGCCAAAAACATTCAGTACTTC. The genes are TRBV6-5 and TRBJ2-4; tentatively, D is TRBD2 (6 bases). CDR3 length: 12 amino acids. Germline V lookup: CDR1 MNHEY, CDR2 SVGAGI.

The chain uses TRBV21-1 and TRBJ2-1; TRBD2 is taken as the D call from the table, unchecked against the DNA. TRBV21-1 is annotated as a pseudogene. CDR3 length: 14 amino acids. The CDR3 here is CASLRDSPFNEQFF. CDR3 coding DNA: TGTGCCAGCCTGCGGGACTCACCGTTTAATGAGCAGTTCTTC.

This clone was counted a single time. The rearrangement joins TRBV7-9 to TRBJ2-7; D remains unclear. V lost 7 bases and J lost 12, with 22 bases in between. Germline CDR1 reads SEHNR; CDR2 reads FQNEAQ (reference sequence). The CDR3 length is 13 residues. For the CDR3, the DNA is TGTGCCAGCACCCCCTCTGGGTCGCGCAGTCTGTACTTC. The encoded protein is CASTPSGSRSLYF.

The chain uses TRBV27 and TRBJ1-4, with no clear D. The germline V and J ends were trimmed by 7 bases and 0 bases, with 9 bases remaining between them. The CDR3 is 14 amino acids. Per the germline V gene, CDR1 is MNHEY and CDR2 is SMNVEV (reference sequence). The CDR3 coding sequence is TGTGCCAGCATGCGGCGGGCAACTAATGAAAAACTGTTTTTT. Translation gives CASMRRATNEKLFF.

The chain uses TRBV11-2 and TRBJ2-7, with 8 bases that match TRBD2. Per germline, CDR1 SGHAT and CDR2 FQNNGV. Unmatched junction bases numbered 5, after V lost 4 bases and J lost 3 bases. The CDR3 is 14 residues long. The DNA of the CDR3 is TGTGCCAGCAGCTCAAAGCGGGAGCACTACGAGCAGTACTTC. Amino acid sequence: CASSSKREHYEQYF.

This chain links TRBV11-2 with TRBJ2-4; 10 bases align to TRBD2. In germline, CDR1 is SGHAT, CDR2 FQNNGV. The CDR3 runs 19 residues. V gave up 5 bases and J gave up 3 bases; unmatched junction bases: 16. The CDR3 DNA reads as TGTGCCAGCAGCCAGGGGCCCCTAGGACTAGCGGTCGTCAAAAACATTCAGTACTTC. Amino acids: CASSQGPLGLAVVKNIQYF.

The DNA for the CDR3 is TGTGCCAGCAGCCTTCCAGGGAGGGGCGGGGAGCTGTTTTTT. Translated, it gives CASSLPGRGGELFF. This sequence joins TRBV9 and TRBJ2-2, with 7 bases matching TRBD2. The ends lost 4 bases at V and 7 bases at J; junction bases unmatched: 7. The CDR3 is made up of 14 amino acids. Germline CDR1 SGDLS, CDR2 YYNGEE.

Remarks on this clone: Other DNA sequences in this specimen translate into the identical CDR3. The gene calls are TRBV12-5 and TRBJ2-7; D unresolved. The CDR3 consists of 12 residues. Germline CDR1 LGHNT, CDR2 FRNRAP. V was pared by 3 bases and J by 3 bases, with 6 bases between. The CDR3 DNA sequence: TGTGCTAGTGGTTTCGGTGGCTACGAGCAGTACTTC. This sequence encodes CASGFGGYEQYF.

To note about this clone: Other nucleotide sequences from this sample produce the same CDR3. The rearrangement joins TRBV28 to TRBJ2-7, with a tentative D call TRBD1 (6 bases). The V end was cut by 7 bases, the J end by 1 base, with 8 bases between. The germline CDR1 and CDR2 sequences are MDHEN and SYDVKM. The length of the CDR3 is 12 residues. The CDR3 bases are TGTGCCAGCACTGGACAGTCCTACGAGCAGTACTTC. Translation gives CASTGQSYEQYF. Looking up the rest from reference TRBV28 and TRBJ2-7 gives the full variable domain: DVKVTQSSRYLVKRTGEKVFLECVQDMDHENMFWYRQDPGLGLRLIYFSYDVKMKEKGDIPEGYSVSREKKERFSLILESASTNQTSMYLCASTGQSYEQYFGPGTRLTVT.

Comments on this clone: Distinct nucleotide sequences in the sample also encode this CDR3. This CDR3 is CASSLLGQGQETQYF. The CDR3 nucleotides read TGCGCCAGCAGCTTGTTAGGACAGGGACAAGAGACCCAGTACTTC. This chain links TRBV5-1 with TRBJ2-5; 8 bases fit TRBD1. Trimming at V came to 1 base and at J to 2 bases, leaving 4 bases not matched to a gene. The CDR3 length is 15 residues. Germline values: CDR1 SGHRS, CDR2 YFSETQ. Supplemented by reference TRBV5-1 and TRBJ2-5, the full variable domain reads KAGVTQTPRYLIKTRGQQVTLSCSPISGHRSVSWYQQTPGQGLQFLFEYFSETQRNKGNFPGRFSGRQFSNSRSEMNVSTLELGDSALYLCASSLLGQGQETQYFGPGTRLLVL.

CDR3 nucleotide sequence: TGTGCCAGCTTGGACGAGACTAGTCCCCACAATGAGCAGTTCTTC. Translation: CASLDETSPHNEQFF. V and J are TRBV11-1 and TRBJ2-1; D perhaps matches TRBD2 (6 bases). Germline-derived CDR1 and CDR2 are SGHAT and FQDESV (reference sequence). The CDR3 consists of 15 residues. With 8 bases removed from V and 5 bases from J, the gap between germline ends came to 19 bases.

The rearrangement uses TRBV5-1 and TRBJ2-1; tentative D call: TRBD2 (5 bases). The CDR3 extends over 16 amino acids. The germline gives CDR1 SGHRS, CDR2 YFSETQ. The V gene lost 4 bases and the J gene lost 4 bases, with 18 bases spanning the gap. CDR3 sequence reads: CASSPWVATEYNEQFF. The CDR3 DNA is TGCGCCAGCAGCCCATGGGTAGCGACGGAGTACAATGAGCAGTTCTTC.

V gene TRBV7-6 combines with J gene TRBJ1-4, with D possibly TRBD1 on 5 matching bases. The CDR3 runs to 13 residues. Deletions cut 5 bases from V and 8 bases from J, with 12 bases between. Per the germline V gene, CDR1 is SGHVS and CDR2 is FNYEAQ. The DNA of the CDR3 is TGTGCCAGCAGCCCGAAAAGGGGAGAAAAACTGTTTTTT. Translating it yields CASSPKRGEKLFF.

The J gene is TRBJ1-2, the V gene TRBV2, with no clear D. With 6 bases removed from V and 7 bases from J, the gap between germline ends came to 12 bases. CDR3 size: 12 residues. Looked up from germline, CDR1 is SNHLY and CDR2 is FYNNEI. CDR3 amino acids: CASRGSPSGYTF. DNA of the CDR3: TGTGCCAGCAGAGGAAGTCCGTCTGGCTACACCTTC.

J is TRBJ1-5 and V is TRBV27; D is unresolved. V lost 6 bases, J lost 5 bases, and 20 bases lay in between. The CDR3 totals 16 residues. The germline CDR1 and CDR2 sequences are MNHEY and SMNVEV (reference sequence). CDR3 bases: TGTGCCAGCAGCCCGGCGTCCGCCAGGTGGGATCAGCCCCAGCATTTT. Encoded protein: CASSPASARWDQPQHF.

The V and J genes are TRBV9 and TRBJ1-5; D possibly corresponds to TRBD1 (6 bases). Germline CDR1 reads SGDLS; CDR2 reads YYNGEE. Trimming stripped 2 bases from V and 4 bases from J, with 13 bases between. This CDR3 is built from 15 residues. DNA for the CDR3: TGTGCCAGCAGCGTTGGTGGGACAATAAATCAGCCCCAGCATTTT. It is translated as CASSVGGTINQPQHF. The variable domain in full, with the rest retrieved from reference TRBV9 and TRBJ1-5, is DSGVTQTPKHLITATGQRVTLRCSPRSGDLSVYWYQQSLDQGLQFLIQYYNGEERAKGNILERFSAQQFPDLHSELNLSSLELGDSALYFCASSVGGTINQPQHFGDGTRLSIL.

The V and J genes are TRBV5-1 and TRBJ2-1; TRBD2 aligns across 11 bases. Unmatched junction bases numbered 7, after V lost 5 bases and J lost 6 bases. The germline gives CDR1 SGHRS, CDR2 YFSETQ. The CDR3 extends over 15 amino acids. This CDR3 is CASRGGLAETNEQFF. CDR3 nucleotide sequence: TGCGCCAGCAGGGGGGGACTAGCGGAGACCAATGAGCAGTTCTTC.

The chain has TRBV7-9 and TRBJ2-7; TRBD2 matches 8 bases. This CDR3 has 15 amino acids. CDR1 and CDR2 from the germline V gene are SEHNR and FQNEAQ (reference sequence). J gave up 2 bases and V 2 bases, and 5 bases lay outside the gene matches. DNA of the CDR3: TGTGCCAGCAGCTTATTCCGCGGGGGGACCTACGAGCAGTACTTC. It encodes CASSLFRGGTYEQYF.

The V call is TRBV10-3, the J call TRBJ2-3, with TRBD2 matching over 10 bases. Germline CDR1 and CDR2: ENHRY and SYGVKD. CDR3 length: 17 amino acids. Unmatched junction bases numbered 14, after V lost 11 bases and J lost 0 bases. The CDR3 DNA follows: TGTGCCGTAGGGGGGACTAGCGAACGAGAGAGCACAGATACGCAGTATTTT. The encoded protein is CAVGGTSERESTDTQYF.